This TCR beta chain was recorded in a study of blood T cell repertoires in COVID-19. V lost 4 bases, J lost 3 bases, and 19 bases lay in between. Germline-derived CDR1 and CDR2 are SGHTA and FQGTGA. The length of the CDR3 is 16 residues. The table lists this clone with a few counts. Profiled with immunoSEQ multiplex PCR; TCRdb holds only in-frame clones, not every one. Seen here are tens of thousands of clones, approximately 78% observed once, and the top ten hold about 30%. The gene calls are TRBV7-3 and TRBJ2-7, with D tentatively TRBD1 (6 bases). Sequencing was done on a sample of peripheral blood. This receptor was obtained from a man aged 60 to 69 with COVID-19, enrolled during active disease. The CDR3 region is CASSCRTQIGGYEQYF. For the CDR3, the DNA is TGTGCCAGCAGCTGCAGGACACAAATAGGGGGCTACGAGCAGTACTTC.